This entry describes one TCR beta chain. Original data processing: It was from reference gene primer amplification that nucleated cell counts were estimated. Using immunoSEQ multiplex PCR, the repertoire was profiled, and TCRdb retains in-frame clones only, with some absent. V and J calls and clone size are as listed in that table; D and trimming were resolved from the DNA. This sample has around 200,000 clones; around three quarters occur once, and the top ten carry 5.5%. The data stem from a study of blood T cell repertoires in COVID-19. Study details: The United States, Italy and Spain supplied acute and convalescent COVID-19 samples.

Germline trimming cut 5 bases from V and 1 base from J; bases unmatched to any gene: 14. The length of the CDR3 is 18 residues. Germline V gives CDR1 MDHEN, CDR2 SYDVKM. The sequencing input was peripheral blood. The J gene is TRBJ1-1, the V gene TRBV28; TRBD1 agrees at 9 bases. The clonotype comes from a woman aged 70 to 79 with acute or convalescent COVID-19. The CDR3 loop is CASSLAGQGRGENTEAFF. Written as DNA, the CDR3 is TGTGCCAGCAGTCTCGCCGGACAGGGGAGAGGCGAGAACACTGAAGCTTTCTTT.